What follows is one T cell receptor beta chain and its context. Primers: 60 Vbeta forward and 13 Jbeta reverse. TCRdb's copy holds only in-frame clones and misses some; the assay was immunoSEQ multiplex PCR. This table holds about 140,000 clones, more than 75% found once. The sample belongs to a study of cytomegalovirus exposure and HLA in healthy donors. Study at large: As released early, the data held 65 million to 90 million unique TCRs from HLA-typed donors.

The CDR3 covers 15 residues. Trimming took 0 bases from V and 6 from J, leaving 14 bases between them. Germline lookup yields CDR1 SGDLS and CDR2 YYNGEE. This clonotype was sampled from a woman aged 25 to 39 in good health and CMV-seronegative. Sequenced: PBMCs. The chain has TRBV9 and TRBJ2-3, with TRBD2 as a possible D gene (5 bases). DNA of the CDR3: TGTGCCAGCAGCGTAGGAAGCGGTCGAACGGATACGCAGTATTTT. Protein: CASSVGSGRTDTQYF.